This TCR beta chain was documented in a study of T cells in Graves' hyperthyroidism and ophthalmopathy (dated by TCRdb to 2018 to 2020). A note on the overall study: Peripheral blood was sampled at the time of initial diagnosis, prior to any treatment. To identify distinguishing TCR V-J signatures, a discovery cohort of about 95 patients was used, comprising 40 to 45 with Graves' ophthalmopathy and some 57 with stable Graves' hyperthyroidism. Prospective prediction of ophthalmopathy was tested in an independent validation cohort consisting of 18 hyperthyroidism patients and 15 to 17 patients who later progressed to ophthalmopathy. For training and testing, the 95 to 100 patients in the discovery cohort were randomly divided in a 7:3 ratio. In about 6 Graves' hyperthyroidism patients, the study also compared T-cell repertoires from thyroid tissue with T-cell repertoires from blood. After blood sampling, hyperthyroidism patients were treated with methimazole at a starting dose of 30 mg daily, and ophthalmopathy patients were treated with high-dose intravenous methylprednisolone. According to the paper, TCR Vbeta CDR3 sequencing was carried out on 135 peripheral blood samples, which came from 40 to 45 ophthalmopathy, fewer than 80 hyperthyroidism and some 17 progressor patients. Broad study findings and their caveats: Blood samples also contained most of the expanded thyroid clonotypes (frequency above 0.001), which suggests that blood repertoires may reflect thyroid immune responses. A 13 V-J signature model separated ophthalmopathy from stable hyperthyroidism, with over 85% sensitivity and roughly 84% specificity in cross-validation and 80%/75% in testing. In validation, progression to ophthalmopathy was predicted by the model with around 71% sensitivity and around 76% specificity, a median of approximately 6.5 months before onset. No statistical method was used to set the sample size in advance, and investigators knew the group allocation.

Between the V and J ends, shortened by 6 bases and 4 bases respectively, the junction contains 12 bases. Spanning cysteine to phenylalanine, the CDR3 consists of 12 amino acids. Only the CDR3 part of the read is kept: 36 bases, read in frame from the first base. The germline V gene encodes CDR1 DFQATT and CDR2 SNEGSKA (reference sequence). This clonotype was counted many times. This receptor's antigen is unknown. Base qualities are not at hand, and no much larger clone is one base apart. Amplification of TCR beta CDR3 regions was carried out from RNA transcripts. For the first round of RT-PCR on the TCR CDR3, the HTBI primer set was used together with the Qiagen OneStep RT-PCR kit. A second multiplex PCR round built the libraries, followed by size selection and purification. Sequencing of the libraries was done on an Illumina HiSeq2000 using paired-end 100 bp reads. Under the source paper's analysis protocol: SOAPnuke was used to process the raw data, removing reads that contained adapters or uncalled bases, had a mean Phred below 15, or lacked an exact match to the constant primer or identifier. High-quality paired reads were merged using COPE v1.2.5, and each unique nucleotide sequence was defined as a clonotype. MiTCR v1.1 was used to align clonotypes to the IMGT TRBV, TRBD and TRBJ reference segments. Analysis was restricted to V-J combinations with a frequency above 0.0001, which covered about 99% of repertoires. A TCS score was defined as the ratio of F50 (clonal expansion) to E x V (chaos), with BLOSUM62-based TCRdist applied between CDR3 peptides within each V-J. Welch's t-statistics and random forest reduced 450 to 600 V-J features to 13, which were used in a naive Bayes classifier (R e1071). The public reads were reprocessed in TCRdb via fastp at Q25 and MiXCR, keeping in-frame beta chains. Entries are consolidated by CDR3 protein sequence, retaining the most common genes and DNA. For this entry, the V and J calls and clone size follow TCRdb and not the study's own pipeline. The sample table shows 380,000 or so distinct CDR3 sequences, and about 14% are seen once. Under 25% of the sample goes to the ten largest clones.

Hyperthyroidism patients were newly diagnosed, with disease duration under 2 months, and aged 18 to 65 years. Any patient with an uncontrolled infection, another autoimmune disease, pregnancy or lactation was excluded. Clinical symptoms, serum thyroxine and TRAb, thyroid ultrasound, and orbital computed tomography formed the basis for the diagnoses. Blood from progressor patients was drawn when they were first diagnosed with hyperthyroidism, before any ophthalmopathy symptoms appeared. PBMCs were isolated from approximately 10 ml of fresh peripheral blood by Ficoll-Paque density gradient centrifugation. Patients classed as progressors first received a Graves' hyperthyroidism diagnosis and then went on to develop ophthalmopathy during follow-up. Trizol reagent was used to extract total RNA, and RNA quality was then checked on an Agilent 2100 Bioanalyzer.

This receptor chain uses TRBV20-1 and TRBJ2-5; TRBD2 might be the D gene, on 5 matching bases. The sequence was obtained from a man aged 25 to 40 with Graves' hyperthyroidism that later progressed to Graves' ophthalmopathy. Sample: blood. The DNA sequence is given as TGCAGTGCACTAGGCACGGTAGAGACCCAGTACTTC. Translated, it reads CSALGTVETQYF.